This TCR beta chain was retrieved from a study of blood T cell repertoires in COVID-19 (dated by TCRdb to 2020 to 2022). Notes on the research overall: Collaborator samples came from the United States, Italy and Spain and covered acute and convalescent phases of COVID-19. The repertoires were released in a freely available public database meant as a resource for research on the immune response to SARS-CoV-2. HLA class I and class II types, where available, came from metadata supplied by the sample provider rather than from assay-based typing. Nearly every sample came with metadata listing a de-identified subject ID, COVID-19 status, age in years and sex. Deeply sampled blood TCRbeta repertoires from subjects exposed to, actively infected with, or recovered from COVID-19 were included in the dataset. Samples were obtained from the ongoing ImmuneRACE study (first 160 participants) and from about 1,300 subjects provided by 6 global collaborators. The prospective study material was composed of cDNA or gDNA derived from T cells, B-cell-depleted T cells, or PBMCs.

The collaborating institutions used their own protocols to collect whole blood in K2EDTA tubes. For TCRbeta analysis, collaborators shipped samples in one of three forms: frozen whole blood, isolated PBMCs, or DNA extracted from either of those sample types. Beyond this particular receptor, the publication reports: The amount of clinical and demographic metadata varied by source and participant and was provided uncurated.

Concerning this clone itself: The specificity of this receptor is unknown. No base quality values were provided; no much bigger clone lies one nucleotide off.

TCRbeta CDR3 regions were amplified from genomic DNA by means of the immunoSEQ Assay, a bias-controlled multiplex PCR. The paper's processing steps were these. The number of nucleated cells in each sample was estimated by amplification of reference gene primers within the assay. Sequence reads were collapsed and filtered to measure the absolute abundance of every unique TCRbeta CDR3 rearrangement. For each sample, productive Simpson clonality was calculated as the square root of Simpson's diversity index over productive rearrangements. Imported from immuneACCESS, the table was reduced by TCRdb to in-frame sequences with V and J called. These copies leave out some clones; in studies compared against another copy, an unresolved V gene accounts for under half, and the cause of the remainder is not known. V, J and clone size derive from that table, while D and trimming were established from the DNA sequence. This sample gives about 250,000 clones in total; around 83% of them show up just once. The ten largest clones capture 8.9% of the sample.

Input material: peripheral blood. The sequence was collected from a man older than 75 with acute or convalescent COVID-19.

CDR3 reads: CASSLAADNYGYTF. The bases are TGCGCCAGCAGCTTGGCGGCGGATAACTATGGCTACACCTTC. The chain links TRBV5-1 with TRBJ1-2; confidence is insufficient to name the D gene. CDR3 length: 14 amino acids, cysteine to phenylalanine. The kept DNA is CDR3 alone, 42 bases in frame from the first base. Sequences SGHRS (CDR1) and YFSETQ (CDR2) are obtained from the germline V gene. V is shortened by 0 bases, J by 1 base, and the region joining them spans 7 bases.